Each of the 3 T cell receptor beta chains below was sequenced from the same sample in a study of OX40 agonist ivuxolimab in advanced cancers. The method was immunoSEQ multiplex PCR; TCRdb's version includes in-frame clones alone and lacks a portion of them. Of over 65,000 clones listed, about four fifths are singletons. Sequences were derived from CD4+ or CD8+ T cells sorted from blood, sampled in a trial of the OX40 agonist ivuxolimab. Receptor source: an adult with an advanced solid tumor such as melanoma, head and neck, liver or kidney cancer.

The gene calls are TRBV9 and TRBJ1-4; D not resolved. CDR1 is SGDLS, CDR2 YYNGEE, per germline. CDR3 length: 13 amino acids. V was pared by 2 bases and J by 8 bases, with 10 bases between. CDR3 sequence reads: CASSVGEGEKLFF. The CDR3 DNA reads as TGTGCCAGCAGCGTTGGTGAAGGGGAAAAACTGTTTTTT.

The CDR3 reads CASSLVLGVSGGTDTQYF. The CDR3 nucleotides are TGCGCCAGCAGCTTGGTTCTTGGGGTTAGCGGGGGGACAGATACGCAGTATTTT. This chain joins TRBV5-1 and TRBJ2-3; 10 bases align to TRBD2. The CDR3 extends over 18 amino acids. Germline trimming cut 0 bases from V and 3 bases from J; bases unmatched to any gene: 10. Germline CDR1 SGHRS, CDR2 YFSETQ. Combining the CDR3 with reference TRBV5-1 and TRBJ2-3 gives the whole variable domain KAGVTQTPRYLIKTRGQQVTLSCSPISGHRSVSWYQQTPGQGLQFLFEYFSETQRNKGNFPGRFSGRQFSNSRSEMNVSTLELGDSALYLCASSLVLGVSGGTDTQYFGPGTRLTVL.

CDR3 protein: CASSFTGGGINEQFF. The CDR3 DNA reads as TGTGCCAGCAGCTTCACAGGGGGCGGTATCAATGAGCAGTTCTTC. The chain links TRBV7-8 to TRBJ2-1; 9 positions agree with TRBD1. The CDR3 covers 15 residues. Germline V gene data show CDR1 as SGHVS and CDR2 as FQNEAQ. Trimming cost V 3 bases and J 6 bases; bases outside gene matches: 6.